The TCR beta chain described here comes from a study of blood T cell repertoires in COVID-19. Study details: The samples span acute and convalescent COVID-19 from the United States, Italy and Spain. Sample material is recorded as cDNA or gDNA derived from T cells, B-cell-depleted T cells, or PBMCs.

In the source study's methods: Nucleated cell counts were estimated from reference gene primer amplification. The assay was immunoSEQ multiplex PCR, and TCRdb's table has in-frame clones only and misses some. That table supplies the V and J calls and clone size; D and trimming were determined from the DNA. The sample has fewer than 300,000 clones, roughly 84% seen once. This CDR3 contains 15 residues. The trim removed 5 bases at V and 8 bases at J, leaving 7 bases unmatched. Per germline, CDR1 LNHDA and CDR2 SQIVND (reference sequence). The V gene is TRBV19, the J gene TRBJ1-6; 9 bases line up with TRBD1. Input material: peripheral blood. The source of this sequence is a woman aged 18-29 years with acute or convalescent COVID-19. CDR3 residues: CASSFRDREYSPLHF. The CDR3 DNA is TGTGCCAGTAGTTTCCGGGACAGGGAATATTCACCCCTCCACTTT.